This TCR beta chain was identified in a study of identical twins. This clonotype was detected a few times. TCRdb ran MiXCR on the 5' RACE reads and lists one entry per CDR3 protein. The sample lists roughly 280,000 distinct CDR3 sequences, 7.5% to 9.5% occurring once. Healthy Caucasians supplied all donations. J lost 8 bases, V lost 3 bases, and 14 bases had no gene match. CDR1 SEHNR and CDR2 FQNEAQ come from the germline V gene (reference sequence). The CDR3 loop spans 17 amino acids. These sequences were also reported in another study, on yellow fever vaccine responses in identical twins. That investigation notes: Twins reportedly mounted vaccine T cell responses that seemed partly convergent, partly personalized.

The sample comprised CD8+ T cells sorted from blood. This clonotype was sampled from a woman between 18 and 29 years old in good health. This chain joins TRBV7-9 and TRBJ2-3; TRBD1 agrees at 10 bases. As DNA, the CDR3 is TGTGCCAGCAGCTTCGAAATGGGGACAGGGGCCCAATCTACGCAGTATTTT. This codes for CASSFEMGTGAQSTQYF. Full variable domain (rest looked up from reference TRBV7-9 and TRBJ2-3): DTGVSQNPRHKITKRGQNVTFRCDPISEHNRLYWYRQTLGQGPEFLTYFQNEAQLEKSRLLSDRFSAERPKGSFSTLEIQRTEQGDSAMYLCASSFEMGTGAQSTQYFGPGTRLTVL.